These 32 T cell receptor beta chains came from one sample sequenced in a study of T cells in Graves' hyperthyroidism and ophthalmopathy. TCR beta CDR3 regions were amplified from RNA. Primed by the HTBI set, a first-round RT-PCR was run on the TCR CDR3. TCRdb itself ran the multiplex PCR reads through MiXCR, one entry per CDR3 protein. Among some 250,000 distinct CDR3 sequences listed, more than 12% were seen once. The sequencing sample was made of blood. The receptors were gathered from a middle-aged woman with Graves' hyperthyroidism that later progressed to Graves' ophthalmopathy.

This clonotype came up a few times. V is TRBV7-6 and J is TRBJ1-4; 7 bases agree with TRBD1. V lost 5 bases to trimming and J lost 8 bases; unmatched junction nucleotides: 5. There are 13 residues in the CDR3. CDR1 and CDR2 (germline): SGHVS, FNYEAQ. In DNA, the CDR3 is TGTGCCAGCAGCGACAGGGTTCGGGAAAAACTGTTTTTT. Encoded protein: CASSDRVREKLFF.

This clonotype has just a few counts. The V and J genes are TRBV6-2 or TRBV6-3 and TRBJ1-6; D unclear. Germline V gives CDR1 MNHEY, CDR2 SVGEGT. The CDR3 runs 16 residues. V shed 0 bases and J shed 4 bases, with 10 bases lying between them. CDR3 nucleotide sequence: TGTGCCAGCAGTTACTCGGGCCGGCTGTATAATTCACCCCTCCACTTT. Translated: CASSYSGRLYNSPLHF.

The V and J genes are TRBV10-3 and TRBJ2-7, with TRBD2 as a possible D gene (7 bases). V was trimmed by 8 bases and J by 0 bases, leaving 20 bases between them. Per the germline V gene, CDR1 is ENHRY and CDR2 is SYGVKD. The CDR3 has 16 amino acids. The CDR3 DNA is TGTGCCATCGCCCCCATGGGGGGGCCCAGCTCCTACGAGCAGTACTTC. It is translated as CAIAPMGGPSSYEQYF.

This clonotype was observed at least ten times. The V gene is TRBV2, the J gene TRBJ1-6; 8 bases match TRBD1. Per the germline V gene, CDR1 is SNHLY and CDR2 is FYNNEI. V trimming: 7 bases; J trimming: 7 bases; junction bases outside the gene matches: 3. This CDR3 comprises 13 residues. CDR3 residues: CASMRTGNSPLHF. CDR3 DNA: TGTGCCAGCATGCGGACAGGGAATTCACCCCTCCACTTT.

Comments on this clonotype: Given a much more abundant clone one base away, this may be a read error. The genes are TRBV12-3 or TRBV12-4 and TRBJ2-7; possibly TRBD1 for D (6 bases). CDR3 length equals 16 residues. The CDR3 is CASSQTKQGFPYKQYF. The CDR3 region has the DNA TGTGCCAGCAGTCAAACGAAACAGGGCTTTCCCTACAAGCAGTACTTC.

The table lists this clonotype with many counts. The rearrangement links TRBV18 to TRBJ2-7; tentatively, D is TRBD2 (6 bases). V was clipped by 8 bases and J by 6 bases, with 11 bases between them. The V gene's germline CDR1 is KGHSH and CDR2 LQKENI. The CDR3 is made up of 11 amino acids. The CDR3 DNA reads TGTGCCAGCCACGGGGGAGGCGAGCAGTACTTC. It translates to CASHGGGEQYF.

This clonotype was observed many times. The CDR3 coding sequence is TGTGCCAGCTCAGGAAGGGACAGGATTAATGAAAAACTGTTTTTT. It is translated as CASSGRDRINEKLFF. The rearrangement links TRBV18 to TRBJ1-4; TRBD1 matches 8 bases. The V gene end was trimmed by 5 bases and the J gene end by 4 bases; junction bases not matched to a gene: 6. Per germline, CDR1 KGHSH and CDR2 LQKENI. The CDR3 has 15 amino acids.

A word on this clonotype: This could be a read error, since a much larger clone is one nucleotide away. The chain combines TRBV30 with TRBJ1-3; D perhaps matches TRBD1 (6 bases). Per the germline V gene, CDR1 is GTSNPN and CDR2 is SVGIG (reference sequence). This CDR3 region has 14 residues. The CDR3 protein is CAWSVGGPGNTLYF. The CDR3 DNA follows: TGTGCCTGGAGTGTCGGGGGGCCTGGAAACACCTTATATTTT.

The gene calls are TRBV14 and TRBJ2-7, with TRBD2 matching over 8 bases. The CDR3 has 19 amino acids. CDR1 is SGHDN, CDR2 FVKESK, per germline. V gave up 4 bases and J gave up 5 bases; unmatched junction bases: 22. In DNA form, the CDR3 reads TGTGCCAGCAGCCGTACTGGGAAGTTTAGCGGGAACACTTTCCACGAGCAGTACTTC. As protein: CASSRTGKFSGNTFHEQYF.

The sample holds a few counts of this clonotype. This rearrangement joins TRBV10-3 to TRBJ2-3; 11 bases match TRBD1. This CDR3 has 15 residues. CDR1 is ENHRY, CDR2 SYGVKD, per germline. The junction had 2 bases not matched to a gene; V was cut back by 2 bases and J by 4 bases. This CDR3 is CAISEPGQGADTQYF. For the CDR3, the DNA is TGTGCCATCAGTGAGCCGGGACAGGGGGCAGATACGCAGTATTTT.

This clonotype was recorded at least ten times. The chain couples TRBV19 to TRBJ1-5, with unresolved D. This CDR3 is 17 amino acids long. CDR1 LNHDA and CDR2 SQIVND come from the germline V gene (reference sequence). Trimming cost V 0 bases and J 2 bases, with 14 bases left between them. CDR3 DNA sequence: TGTGCCAGTAGTATAGATTTGGCCAGATCGCGCAATCAGCCCCAGCATTTT. It is translated as CASSIDLARSRNQPQHF.

This clonotype was seen ten or more times. The chain recombines TRBV6-1 with TRBJ2-1; D is uncertain. This CDR3 is built from 13 residues. The germline V and J ends were trimmed by 6 bases and 4 bases, with 10 bases remaining between them. Germline V CDR1 and CDR2: MNHNS, SASEGT. CDR3 sequence (DNA): TGTGCCAGCAGGAGGTCAGCTTACAATGAGCAGTTCTTC. It yields the protein CASRRSAYNEQFF.

On this clonotype itself: Just one base apart from a much larger clone, this may be a read error. The rearrangement joins TRBV5-1 to TRBJ2-7, with 9 nucleotides matching TRBD2. The CDR3 is 17 residues long. CDR1 is SGHRS, CDR2 YFSETQ, per germline. J gave up 9 bases and V 4 bases, and 20 bases lay outside the gene matches. CDR3 DNA sequence: TGCGCCAGCAGCCCCAGGGGCCCGGGACTAGCAAGCGACGGGCAGTACTTC. Translating gives CASSPRGPGLASDGQYF.

Of note for this clonotype: The germline gene is not matched at one end of the junction; a read error may be the cause. The V and J genes are TRBV2 and TRBJ1-2, with D maybe TRBD1 (5 bases). The CDR3 runs 11 residues. The germline gives CDR1 SNHLY, CDR2 FYNNEI. The CDR3 nucleotides read TGTGCCGGCAGGCCCGACAGAGGCTACACCTTC. Residues: CAGRPDRGYTF. Looking up the rest from reference TRBV2 and TRBJ1-2 gives the full variable domain: EPEVTQTPSHQVTQMGQEVILRCVPISNHLYFYWYRQILGQKVEFLVSFYNNEISEKSEIFDDQFSVERPDGSNFTLKIRSTKLEDSAMYFCAGRPDRGYTFGSGTRLTVV.

In this sample, this clonotype turned up many times. The rearrangement uses TRBV12-3 or TRBV12-4 and TRBJ2-1, with 7 bases matching TRBD1. The length of the CDR3 is 14 residues. Losses at the gene ends were 5 bases for V and 7 bases for J; bases not matched to a gene: 8. CDR3 residues: CASSLPDRRNEQFF. DNA for the CDR3: TGTGCCAGCAGTCTCCCGGACAGGCGTAATGAGCAGTTCTTC.

This clonotype was observed a few times. The gene calls are TRBV30 and TRBJ2-7; D unclear. Trimming stripped 4 bases from V and 5 bases from J, with 9 bases between. CDR1 and CDR2 (germline): GTSNPN, SVGIG (reference sequence). This CDR3 contains 11 residues. The CDR3 DNA follows: TGTGCCTGGACAGGAACGGACGAGCAGTACTTC. Its translation: CAWTGTDEQYF.

This clonotype was seen many times. V is TRBV7-9 and J is TRBJ2-3; 8 bases agree with TRBD2. CDR1 SEHNR and CDR2 FQNEAQ come from the germline V gene (reference sequence). Trimming removed 5 bases from V and 0 bases from J; junction bases left unmatched: 4. The CDR3 is 15 residues long. The CDR3 reads CASSISGGSTDTQYF. CDR3 nucleotides: TGTGCCAGCAGCATAAGCGGGGGCAGCACAGATACGCAGTATTTT.

In this sample, this clonotype turned up many times. The chain carries TRBV19 and TRBJ1-4, with D uncertain. Germline-derived CDR1 and CDR2 are LNHDA and SQIVND (reference sequence). This CDR3 contains 15 residues. V was shortened by 2 bases and J by 2 bases, with 9 bases between the two germline ends. CDR3: CASSISAYTNEKLFF. Here the CDR3 DNA reads TGTGCCAGTAGTATATCGGCTTATACTAATGAAAAACTGTTTTTT.

In this sample, this clonotype turned up many times. The rearrangement links TRBV20-1 to TRBJ1-5; tentative D call: TRBD1 (6 bases). Trimming pared 3 bases from V and 6 bases from J, leaving 15 bases between. This CDR3 is built from 14 residues. Per the germline V gene, CDR1 is DFQATT and CDR2 is SNEGSKA (reference sequence). CDR3: CSASGGGASQPQHF. DNA of the CDR3: TGCAGTGCTAGTGGGGGGGGGGCAAGTCAGCCCCAGCATTTT.

The chain employs TRBV6-1 and TRBJ1-2; a weak D match, TRBD1 (5 bases). This CDR3 is 15 amino acids long. Germline V gives CDR1 MNHNS, CDR2 SASEGT. The V and J ends lost 0 bases and 4 bases respectively, with 12 bases between them. As DNA, the CDR3 is TGTGCCAGCAGTGAAGCGCTAGAGACAGTCTATGGCTACACCTTC. It specifies CASSEALETVYGYTF.

The V gene is TRBV20-1, the J gene TRBJ2-7; the D gene could be TRBD1 or TRBD2 (5 bases each). Trimming stripped 6 bases from V and 4 bases from J, with 19 bases between. The germline V gene encodes CDR1 DFQATT and CDR2 SNEGSKA (reference sequence). This CDR3 contains 14 residues. In DNA, the CDR3 is TGCAGTGCCGGGGCCCCCATGTCCTGGTACGAGCAGTACTTC. Translating gives CSAGAPMSWYEQYF.

This clonotype came up many times. This sequence joins TRBV30 and TRBJ1-5; D remains unclear. Germline CDR1 and CDR2: GTSNPN and SVGIG (reference sequence). This CDR3 spans 14 amino acids. The V end lost 2 bases, the J end lost 2 bases, and 10 bases lay between the germline ends. The chain's CDR3 is CAWSRGLGNQPQHF. The CDR3 DNA is TGTGCCTGGAGTAGAGGGCTTGGCAATCAGCCCCAGCATTTT.

This clonotype has a count of ten or more. This chain joins TRBV20-1 and TRBJ2-1; 13 bases fit TRBD2. V trimming: 0 bases; J trimming: 5 bases; junction bases outside the gene matches: 7. Germline values: CDR1 DFQATT, CDR2 SNEGSKA (reference sequence). This CDR3 is built from 17 residues. CDR3: CSARDQLGTSGDNEQFF. CDR3 DNA: TGCAGTGCTAGAGATCAGTTAGGGACTAGCGGGGACAATGAGCAGTTCTTC.

This clonotype appeared a few times. CDR3 loop: CASSPETGGYTDTQYF. As DNA, the CDR3 is TGTGCCAGCAGTCCCGAGACAGGGGGCTACACAGATACGCAGTATTTT. This sequence joins TRBV27 and TRBJ2-3; 10 nucleotides align to TRBD1. CDR3 length: 16 residues. Looked up from germline, CDR1 is MNHEY and CDR2 is SMNVEV (reference sequence). V lost 5 bases and J lost 2; bases outside the gene matches: 7.

This clonotype was seen a few times. The chain recombines TRBV4-1 with TRBJ2-1; 8 bases are shared with TRBD1. V lost 3 bases to trimming and J lost 8 bases; unmatched junction nucleotides: 27. Germline V gene lookup returns CDR1 MGHRA and CDR2 YSYEKL. The CDR3 has 21 amino acids. CDR3 sequence: CASSHKITGTGFDPYLDEQFF. CDR3 bases: TGCGCCAGCAGCCACAAGATTACCGGGACAGGTTTTGATCCTTATTTGGATGAGCAGTTCTTC.

The chain carries TRBV2 and TRBJ1-6; 8 bases are shared with TRBD1. The CDR3 is made up of 15 amino acids. Germline lookup yields CDR1 SNHLY and CDR2 FYNNEI. The ends lost 8 bases at V and 12 bases at J; junction bases unmatched: 15. CDR3 sequence: CASGRIGQGGQPLHF. The CDR3, as DNA: TGTGCCAGCGGCCGTATAGGACAGGGCGGGCAACCCCTCCACTTT.

This clonotype appeared many times. The V and J genes are TRBV7-2 and TRBJ2-1, with 13 bases fitting TRBD2. V lost 5 bases, J lost 9 bases, and 7 bases stayed unmatched. This CDR3 contains 15 residues. Germline CDR1 reads SGHTA; CDR2 reads FQGNSA. CDR3 coding DNA: TGTGCCAGCAGCCCACGGACTAGCGGGAGCGGTGAGCAGTTCTTC. This sequence encodes CASSPRTSGSGEQFF.

The V and J genes are TRBV7-2 and TRBJ2-1; TRBD2 agrees at 12 bases. The germline V gene encodes CDR1 SGHTA and CDR2 FQGNSA. V was clipped by 11 bases and J by 4 bases; unmatched bases: 9. The CDR3 has 15 amino acids. This CDR3 is CALGGTSGRYNEQFF. DNA of the CDR3: TGTGCCCTCGGGGGCACTAGCGGGAGGTACAATGAGCAGTTCTTC.

This clonotype has at least ten counts. V and J are TRBV7-6 and TRBJ1-2, with D uncertain. The V gene's germline CDR1 is SGHVS and CDR2 FNYEAQ. V was pared by 2 bases and J by 8 bases, with 9 bases between. The CDR3 has 12 amino acids. The CDR3 DNA follows: TGTGCCAGCAGCTTATCAGGTCACGGCTACACCTTC. Protein: CASSLSGHGYTF.

This clonotype was seen repeatedly, ten times or more. CDR3 protein: CASLSDGYTF. In DNA form, the CDR3 reads TGTGCCAGCCTTTCGGATGGCTACACCTTC. V is TRBV2 and J is TRBJ1-2; D is ambiguous. Germline values: CDR1 SNHLY, CDR2 FYNNEI. Between the trimmed V and J ends, which lost 8 bases and 6 bases, there was a span of 7 bases. The CDR3 length is 10 residues.

This clonotype appeared many times. The J gene is TRBJ1-1, the V gene TRBV6-1; possible D gene TRBD1, 5 bases. CDR1 MNHNS and CDR2 SASEGT come from the germline V gene. The CDR3 contains 14 residues. V dropped 11 bases and J dropped 1 base, with 17 bases sitting between them. Here the CDR3 reads CAGSRQTSNTEAFF. The CDR3 nucleotides read TGTGCCGGATCGAGACAGACATCGAACACTGAAGCTTTCTTT.

This clonotype was counted at least ten times. The chain combines TRBV6-5 with TRBJ2-2, with D unclear. V was pared by 5 bases and J by 4 bases, with 14 bases between. The CDR3 runs to 15 residues. CDR1 MNHEY and CDR2 SVGAGI come from the germline V gene. The CDR3 region has the DNA TGTGCCAGCAGTCCCTCAGGACGGGTCACCGGGGAGCTGTTTTTT. This translates into CASSPSGRVTGELFF.